The 24 T cell receptor beta chains reported below all come from one sample, sequenced in a study of blood T cell repertoires in COVID-19. The method was immunoSEQ multiplex PCR; TCRdb's version includes in-frame clones alone and lacks a portion of them. The profile shows a few hundred thousand clones, around 90% of them singletons. Source material: PBMCs or T cells enriched from blood (not recorded which). The source is a woman aged 30 to 39 who had recovered from COVID-19.

The gene calls are TRBV3-1 (or the pseudogene TRBV3-2) and TRBJ1-5; D is possibly TRBD1 (6 bases). CDR3 length: 15 amino acids. Trimming shortened V by 6 bases and J by 0 bases, and 12 bases separated the two germline ends. Germline values: CDR1 LGHDT, CDR2 YNNKEL (reference sequence). CDR3 coding DNA: TGTGCCAGCAGTCAACAGGGTAATAGCAATCAGCCCCAGCATTTT. Its translation: CASSQQGNSNQPQHF.

This clone was recorded only once. The V gene is TRBV11-2, the J gene TRBJ2-2; 9 bases match TRBD1. V shed 6 bases and J 5 bases; nucleotides not matched to a gene: 10. Germline-derived CDR1 and CDR2 are SGHAT and FQNNGV. The CDR3 covers 16 residues. The CDR3, as DNA: TGTGCCAGCAGGCGACCGGGACAGGGTGGAACCGGGGAGCTGTTTTTT. It encodes CASRRPGQGGTGELFF.

The V call is TRBV5-1, the J call TRBJ2-7; 7 bases are shared with TRBD1. This CDR3 comprises 13 residues. The germline V gene encodes CDR1 SGHRS and CDR2 YFSETQ. V lost 4 bases to trimming and J lost 8 bases; unmatched junction nucleotides: 9. CDR3 in amino acids: CASSPGQIRQQYF. The CDR3 bases are TGCGCCAGCAGCCCGGGACAGATCCGGCAGCAGTACTTC. Looking up the rest from reference TRBV5-1 and TRBJ2-7 gives the full variable domain: KAGVTQTPRYLIKTRGQQVTLSCSPISGHRSVSWYQQTPGQGLQFLFEYFSETQRNKGNFPGRFSGRQFSNSRSEMNVSTLELGDSALYLCASSPGQIRQQYFGPGTRLTVT.

The chain has TRBV18 and TRBJ2-5; TRBD1 might be the D (6 bases). V lost 6 bases, J lost 5 bases, and 13 bases lay in between. Per the germline V gene, CDR1 is KGHSH and CDR2 is LQKENI. The CDR3 runs to 13 residues. CDR3 protein: CASSPGTLETQYF. Written as DNA, the CDR3 is TGTGCCAGCTCGCCAGGGACATTGGAGACCCAGTACTTC.

The chain uses TRBV11-2 and TRBJ2-5; 9 positions agree with TRBD2. Germline V gene lookup returns CDR1 SGHAT and CDR2 FQNNGV. The V segment lost 4 bases and the J segment 1 base; nucleotides outside the gene matches: 7. The CDR3 length is 16 residues. The CDR3 loop is CASSSTSGLIQETQYF. The DNA of the CDR3 is TGTGCCAGCAGCTCCACTAGCGGGTTAATCCAAGAGACCCAGTACTTC.

The rearrangement uses TRBV5-4 and TRBJ1-4; 7 nucleotides agree with TRBD1. The V and J ends lost 4 bases and 4 bases, in that order; junction bases with no gene match: 4. This CDR3 is built from 14 residues. Germline assignment: CDR1 SGHNT and CDR2 YYREEE (reference sequence). In DNA, the CDR3 is TGTGCCAGCAGCACGGACAGGCGTAATGAAAAACTGTTTTTT. Its protein is CASSTDRRNEKLFF. The full variable domain, completed using reference TRBV5-4 and TRBJ1-4, is ETGVTQSPTHLIKTRGQQVTLRCSSQSGHNTVSWYQQALGQGPQFIFQYYREEENGRGNFPPRFSGLQFPNYSSELNVNALELDDSALYLCASSTDRRNEKLFFGSGTQLSVL.

This rearrangement joins TRBV5-4 to TRBJ2-7; no firm D call. Germline V gene data show CDR1 as SGHNT and CDR2 as YYREEE (reference sequence). The CDR3 length is 14 residues. V was clipped by 4 bases and J by 6 bases, with 17 bases between them. For the CDR3, the DNA is TGTGCCAGCAGCCTCGGTCCCGAGTCCCTCGAGCAGTACTTC. This codes for CASSLGPESLEQYF.

J is TRBJ1-3 and V is TRBV4-1; 7 bases fit TRBD1. The germline CDR1 and CDR2 sequences are MGHRA and YSYEKL. The CDR3 spans 20 residues. V was clipped by 4 bases and J by 2 bases; unmatched bases: 20. The CDR3 sequence: CASSPAVGQWDSLTGNTIYF. The DNA of the CDR3 is TGCGCCAGCAGCCCAGCGGTTGGCCAGTGGGACAGCTTAACTGGAAACACCATATATTTT.

The rearrangement uses TRBV7-8 and TRBJ1-2; D gene unclear. This CDR3 comprises 15 residues. Trimming pared 1 base from V and 2 bases from J, leaving 11 bases between. Germline CDR1 reads SGHVS; CDR2 reads FQNEAQ. CDR3 nucleotides: TGTGCCAGCAGCTTAGTCGGGGATCGAAACTATGGCTACACCTTC. Amino acids: CASSLVGDRNYGYTF.

The chain couples TRBV12-3 or TRBV12-4 to TRBJ1-1; possibly TRBD1 for D (5 bases). The V gene lost 6 bases and the J gene lost 3 bases, with 11 bases spanning the gap. The CDR3 length is 13 residues. The CDR3 sequence is CASSLGADTEAFF. The CDR3, as DNA: TGTGCCAGCAGCCTTGGGGCGGACACTGAAGCTTTCTTT.

This CDR3 is CATSRGARGRWNTEKLFF. CDR3 bases: TGTGCCACCAGCAGAGGTGCCAGGGGGCGATGGAACACTGAAAAACTGTTTTTT. This chain joins TRBV15 and TRBJ1-4, with 8 nucleotides matching TRBD1. The J segment lost 7 bases and the V segment lost 1 base, leaving 14 bases of the junction unmatched. The V gene's germline CDR1 is LNHNV and CDR2 YYDKDF (reference sequence). The CDR3 consists of 18 residues.

The chain is built from TRBV27 and TRBJ1-5; D is perhaps TRBD1 (5 bases). Trimming took 2 bases from V and 4 from J, leaving 6 bases between them. From germline, CDR1 is MNHEY and CDR2 SMNVEV (reference sequence). This CDR3 spans 13 amino acids. The CDR3 loop is CASSLKGNQPQHF. The CDR3, as DNA: TGTGCCAGCAGTTTAAAGGGGAATCAGCCCCAGCATTTT.

The chain is built from TRBV18 and TRBJ1-5; TRBD1 matches 7 bases. Per the germline V gene, CDR1 is KGHSH and CDR2 is LQKENI. V shed 3 bases, J shed 2 bases, and the junction held 10 bases outside the gene matches. This CDR3 region has 17 residues. The CDR3 DNA follows: TGTGCCAGCTCACCCTTAAGACAGGGCCGGCGCAATCAGCCCCAGCATTTT. Translation: CASSPLRQGRRNQPQHF.

The rearrangement links TRBV2 to TRBJ1-4, with a possible D match to TRBD1 (5 bases). V gave up 3 bases and J gave up 10 bases, with 18 bases separating them. The CDR3 spans 15 residues. Germline lookup yields CDR1 SNHLY and CDR2 FYNNEI. The CDR3 bases are TGTGCCAGCAGTGATTGGGGAGGGGTATCGGGAAAACTGTTTTTT. It translates to CASSDWGGVSGKLFF.

V is TRBV5-4 and J is TRBJ2-7; 7 bases are shared with TRBD1. Germline V CDR1 and CDR2: SGHNT, YYREEE (reference sequence). The length of the CDR3 is 15 residues. Losses at the gene ends were 2 bases for V and 5 bases for J; bases not matched to a gene: 10. This CDR3 reads CASSFGGRGLHEQYF. CDR3 in DNA: TGTGCCAGCAGCTTCGGTGGAAGGGGGCTCCACGAGCAGTACTTC.

The rearrangement links TRBV10-3 to TRBJ2-1, with 12 bases fitting TRBD2. Germline CDR1 reads ENHRY; CDR2 reads SYGVKD. The CDR3 runs to 14 residues. Trimming cost V 6 bases and J 6 bases; bases outside gene matches: 3. The CDR3 DNA reads as TGTGCCATCAGCCTGACTAGCGGGGGCAATGAGCAGTTCTTC. Translated: CAISLTSGGNEQFF.

The chain has TRBV4-3 and TRBJ2-3; 10 positions agree with TRBD2. The CDR3 has 16 residues. The trim removed 1 base at V and 0 bases at J, leaving 1 base unmatched. Germline loops: CDR1 LGHNA, CDR2 YSLEER. CDR3 region: CASSQGTSGSTDTQYF. DNA for the CDR3: TGCGCCAGCAGCCAAGGGACTAGCGGTAGCACAGATACGCAGTATTTT.

V gene TRBV24-1 combines with J gene TRBJ2-1; 7 positions match TRBD2. V was pared by 5 bases and J by 5 bases, with 11 bases of the junction left unmatched. The CDR3 consists of 16 residues. Germline assignment: CDR1 KGHDR and CDR2 SFDVKD. The CDR3 region is CATSVGRGPSNNEQFF. CDR3 DNA: TGTGCCACCAGTGTTGGGAGGGGACCCTCTAACAATGAGCAGTTCTTC.

The chain employs TRBV19 and TRBJ1-3; 7 positions agree with TRBD1. The junction had 13 bases not matched to a gene; V was cut back by 5 bases and J by 0 bases. The germline V gene encodes CDR1 LNHDA and CDR2 SQIVND (reference sequence). The CDR3 is 18 amino acids. CDR3 bases: TGTGCCAGTAGTCCACGAACGGGACAGACAAGCTCTGGAAACACCATATATTTT. Its protein is CASSPRTGQTSSGNTIYF.

This clone appeared once. This rearrangement joins TRBV7-9 to TRBJ1-1; D call uncertain. V gave up 5 bases and J gave up 7 bases, with 14 bases separating them. CDR3 size: 13 residues. Germline CDR1 reads SEHNR; CDR2 reads FQNEAQ (reference sequence). CDR3 nucleotide sequence: TGTGCCAGCAGCCTTGGATGGGGAGGTGAAGCTTTCTTT. It is translated as CASSLGWGGEAFF.

This clone was recorded a few times. The V and J genes are TRBV19 and TRBJ2-2, with 8 bases lining up with TRBD1. The germline V gene encodes CDR1 LNHDA and CDR2 SQIVND (reference sequence). The CDR3 runs 16 residues. V shed 7 bases and J 0 bases; nucleotides not matched to a gene: 7. CDR3 DNA: TGTGCCAGTACCGACAGGGGTTCAGCGAACACCGGGGAGCTGTTTTTT. Translating it yields CASTDRGSANTGELFF. The variable domain in full, completed from reference TRBV19 and TRBJ2-2, reads DGGITQSPKYLFRKEGQNVTLSCEQNLNHDAMYWYRQDPGQGLRLIYYSQIVNDFQKGDIAEGYSVSREKKESFPLTVTSAQKNPTAFYLCASTDRGSANTGELFFGEGSRLTVL.

This sequence joins TRBV7-9 and TRBJ1-4; 7 nucleotides align to TRBD1. The trim removed 7 bases at V and 8 bases at J, leaving 7 bases unmatched. The CDR3 totals 13 residues. Germline assignment: CDR1 SEHNR and CDR2 FQNEAQ (reference sequence). The CDR3 spells CASKQGVGEKLFF. CDR3 DNA: TGTGCCAGCAAGCAGGGGGTAGGGGAAAAACTGTTTTTT.

The rearrangement joins TRBV30 to TRBJ1-2, with D possibly being TRBD1 (5 bases). Germline V gives CDR1 GTSNPN, CDR2 SVGIG (reference sequence). With 0 bases removed from V and 1 base from J, the gap between germline ends came to 12 bases. The CDR3 runs to 15 residues. In DNA form, the CDR3 reads TGTGCCTGGAGTGTAGGAGACAGCATTAACTATGGCTACACCTTC. Encoded protein: CAWSVGDSINYGYTF.

The genes are TRBV4-1 and TRBJ1-1, with D possibly being TRBD1 (6 bases). The CDR3 runs to 14 residues. V lost 4 bases and J 1 base, leaving 10 bases between the germline ends. CDR1 and CDR2 (germline): MGHRA, YSYEKL. CDR3 in amino acids: CASSLVQGNTEAFF. Written as DNA, the CDR3 is TGCGCCAGCAGCCTAGTACAGGGGAACACTGAAGCTTTCTTT.